The clone carrying this T cell receptor (beta chain) was seen only a few times. The data were produced by immunoSEQ multiplex PCR, yet TCRdb's version contains in-frame clones alone and is incomplete. The repertoire holds 46,000 or so clones, with roughly 30% as singletons. The data were taken from a study of tumour-infiltrating T cells in Burkitt lymphoma. At the level of the study: The Burkitt lymphoma cohort spanned all epidemiological subtypes.

This clonotype was sampled from a human donor with Burkitt lymphoma. The sample comprised tumor tissue.

In nucleotides, the CDR3 is TGCGCCTCCGAGGGGACAAAGAACACCGGGGAGCTGTTTTTT. Its translation: CASEGTKNTGELFF. The V and J genes are TRBV5-1 and TRBJ2-2; possible D gene TRBD1, 6 bases. The germline V and J ends were trimmed by 10 bases and 1 base, with 14 bases remaining between them. In germline, CDR1 is SGHRS, CDR2 YFSETQ. This CDR3 region has 14 residues.